These T cell receptor beta chains were read from a single sample in a study of PD-L1 blockade in urothelial cancer. The assay was immunoSEQ multiplex PCR, and TCRdb's table has in-frame clones only and misses some. This table holds roughly 100,000 clones, approximately 85% found once. The sequences come from PBMCs, collected around atezolizumab (anti-PD-L1) treatment. All receptors come from a man over 45 with urothelial cancer. The CDR3 runs from the conserved cysteine through the conserved F or W. A D gene is named only where the DNA matches it firmly. Size is stated for part of the rows, as once, few or many counts, or as a class when the clone is expanded.

CDR3nt: TGCGCCAGCAGCCAAGCAGCCGAGTGGGCGGGAGGAAAGGGTGAGCAGTTCTTC
CDR3aa: CASSQAAEWAGGKGEQFF
d_gene: TRBD2
j_gene: TRBJ2-1
abundance: -
v_gene: TRBV4-1

CDR3nt: TGTGCCAGCAGTTCGGGCAGGGCGGACTATGGCTACACCTTC
CDR3aa: CASSSGRADYGYTF
d_gene: -
j_gene: TRBJ1-2
abundance: few
v_gene: TRBV28

CDR3nt: TGTGCCAGCAGTAGCCCACTGACAGGGGGCAAAGATACGCAGTATTTT
CDR3aa: CASSSPLTGGKDTQYF
d_gene: TRBD1
j_gene: TRBJ2-3
abundance: -
v_gene: TRBV5-4

CDR3nt: TGTGCCAGCAGCTTACGGGAGCGCGCAGATACGCAGTATTTT
CDR3aa: CASSLRERADTQYF
d_gene: -
j_gene: TRBJ2-3
abundance: once
v_gene: TRBV9

CDR3nt: TGTGCCAGCAGTTACCGCACCCTGTTAGCCGAGCAGTTCTTC
CDR3aa: CASSYRTLLAEQFF
d_gene: -
j_gene: TRBJ2-1
abundance: -
v_gene: TRBV6-5

CDR3nt: TGTGCCAGCAGCGTGTCAGCGGGAGTTTCTGATGAGCAGTTCTTC
CDR3aa: CASSVSAGVSDEQFF
d_gene: TRBD2
j_gene: TRBJ2-1
abundance: -
v_gene: TRBV9

CDR3nt: TGTGCCACCAGCACTCCGACAGCCCAAGAGACCCAGTACTTC
CDR3aa: CATSTPTAQETQYF
d_gene: -
j_gene: TRBJ2-5
abundance: -
v_gene: TRBV15

CDR3nt: TGTGCCAGCAGTCTCAGATTTAATCAGCCCCAGCATTTT
CDR3aa: CASSLRFNQPQHF
d_gene: -
j_gene: TRBJ1-5
abundance: -
v_gene: TRBV6-5

CDR3nt: TGCGCCAGCAGCTTGAGACTACTGACTAGGTCCTACAATGAGCAGTTCTTC
CDR3aa: CASSLRLLTRSYNEQFF
d_gene: -
j_gene: TRBJ2-1
abundance: -
v_gene: TRBV5-1

CDR3nt: TGTGCCAGCAGTCCTCAGGGTAATACTGAAGCTTTCTTT
CDR3aa: CASSPQGNTEAFF
d_gene: -
j_gene: TRBJ1-1
abundance: -
v_gene: TRBV28

CDR3nt: TGCGCCAGCAGCTTCCGGACAGGGGAAGGCTACACCTTC
CDR3aa: CASSFRTGEGYTF
d_gene: TRBD1
j_gene: TRBJ1-2
abundance: -
v_gene: TRBV5-1

CDR3nt: TGTGCCTGGAGCCGGGGGAAGACTAGTCAAGGACAAGAGACCCAGTACTTC
CDR3aa: CAWSRGKTSQGQETQYF
d_gene: -
j_gene: TRBJ2-5
abundance: -
v_gene: TRBV30

CDR3nt: TGTGCCAGCCAAACCCTACAGGGGAGTGGAGGAGGCTACACCTTC
CDR3aa: CASQTLQGSGGGYTF
d_gene: TRBD1
j_gene: TRBJ1-2
abundance: -
v_gene: TRBV18

CDR3nt: TGTGCCAGTAGTCAACTCGAGCGTGGTGAAAAACTGTTTTTT
CDR3aa: CASSQLERGEKLFF
d_gene: -
j_gene: TRBJ1-4
abundance: -
v_gene: TRBV19

CDR3nt: TGTGCCATCAGTGACACCACTAGCGGGAGGGGCACCGGGGAGCTGTTTTTT
CDR3aa: CAISDTTSGRGTGELFF
d_gene: TRBD2
j_gene: TRBJ2-2
abundance: -
v_gene: TRBV10-3

CDR3nt: TGTGCCAGCAGGAGGAGGGCAGGTGATGGTACGCAGTATTTT
CDR3aa: CASRRRAGDGTQYF
d_gene: -
j_gene: TRBJ2-3
abundance: once
v_gene: TRBV6-6

CDR3nt: TGTGCCGGCAGCCAAGATTCACTAGCGGGAGGGCGGGTCGGGGAGCTGTTTTTT
CDR3aa: CAGSQDSLAGGRVGELFF
d_gene: TRBD2
j_gene: TRBJ2-2
abundance: -
v_gene: TRBV4-2

CDR3nt: TGTGCCACCAGCAAACATACGGAGACCCAGTACTTC
CDR3aa: CATSKHTETQYF
d_gene: -
j_gene: TRBJ2-5
abundance: once
v_gene: TRBV15

CDR3nt: TGTGCCAGCAGTTACATCCCCCAGGGGCTGAGCGGCTACACCTTC
CDR3aa: CASSYIPQGLSGYTF
d_gene: -
j_gene: TRBJ1-2
abundance: -
v_gene: TRBV27

CDR3nt: TGTGCCAGCAGGAGACTAGCGGGAGCGGCAGATACGCAGTATTTT
CDR3aa: CASRRLAGAADTQYF
d_gene: TRBD2
j_gene: TRBJ2-3
abundance: -
v_gene: TRBV6-5

CDR3nt: TGTGCCAGCAGGGTTGCGGGATCCTACGAGCAGTACTTC
CDR3aa: CASRVAGSYEQYF
d_gene: -
j_gene: TRBJ2-7
abundance: -
v_gene: TRBV25-1

CDR3nt: TGTGCCAGCGACCGACGGAGGTCCGGGGAGCTGTTTTTT
CDR3aa: CASDRRRSGELFF
d_gene: -
j_gene: TRBJ2-2
abundance: -
v_gene: TRBV2